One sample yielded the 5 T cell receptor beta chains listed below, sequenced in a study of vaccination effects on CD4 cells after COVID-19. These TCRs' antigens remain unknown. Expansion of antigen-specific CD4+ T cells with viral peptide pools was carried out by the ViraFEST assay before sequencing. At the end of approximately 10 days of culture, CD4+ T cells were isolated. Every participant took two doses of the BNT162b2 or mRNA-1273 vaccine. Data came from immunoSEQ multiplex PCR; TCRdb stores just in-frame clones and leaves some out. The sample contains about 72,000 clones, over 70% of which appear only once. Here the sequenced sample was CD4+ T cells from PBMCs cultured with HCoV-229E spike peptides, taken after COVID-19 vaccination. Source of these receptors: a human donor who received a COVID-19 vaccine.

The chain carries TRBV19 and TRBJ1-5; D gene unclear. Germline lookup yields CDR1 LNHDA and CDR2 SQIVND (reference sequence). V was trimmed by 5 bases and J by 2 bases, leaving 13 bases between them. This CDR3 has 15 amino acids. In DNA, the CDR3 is TGTGCCAGTAGTTTACCACCTTGGGGCAATCAGCCCCAGCATTTT. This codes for CASSLPPWGNQPQHF.

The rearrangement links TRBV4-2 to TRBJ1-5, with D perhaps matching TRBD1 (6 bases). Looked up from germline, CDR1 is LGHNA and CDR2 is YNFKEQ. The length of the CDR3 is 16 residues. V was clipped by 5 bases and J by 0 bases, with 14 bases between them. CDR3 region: CASSNRTVYSNQPQHF. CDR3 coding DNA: TGTGCCAGCAGCAACCGGACAGTTTATAGCAATCAGCCCCAGCATTTT.

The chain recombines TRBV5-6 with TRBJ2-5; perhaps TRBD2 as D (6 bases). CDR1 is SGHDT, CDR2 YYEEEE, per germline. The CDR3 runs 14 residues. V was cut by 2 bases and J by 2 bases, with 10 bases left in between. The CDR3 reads CASSLAGLQETQYF. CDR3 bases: TGTGCCAGCAGCTTAGCGGGCTTACAAGAGACCCAGTACTTC. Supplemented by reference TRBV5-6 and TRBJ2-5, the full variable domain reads DAGVTQSPTHLIKTRGQQVTLRCSPKSGHDTVSWYQQALGQGPQFIFQYYEEEERQRGNFPDRFSGHQFPNYSSELNVNALLLGDSALYLCASSLAGLQETQYFGPGTRLLVL.

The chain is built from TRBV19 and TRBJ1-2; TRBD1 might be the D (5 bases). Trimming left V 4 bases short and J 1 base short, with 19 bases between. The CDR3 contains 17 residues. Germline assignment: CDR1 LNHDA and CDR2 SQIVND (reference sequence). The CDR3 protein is CASSRGSAALLNYGYTF. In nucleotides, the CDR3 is TGTGCCAGTAGTAGGGGGTCAGCAGCCTTGCTTAACTATGGCTACACCTTC. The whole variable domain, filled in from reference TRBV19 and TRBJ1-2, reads DGGITQSPKYLFRKEGQNVTLSCEQNLNHDAMYWYRQDPGQGLRLIYYSQIVNDFQKGDIAEGYSVSREKKESFPLTVTSAQKNPTAFYLCASSRGSAALLNYGYTFGSGTRLTVV.

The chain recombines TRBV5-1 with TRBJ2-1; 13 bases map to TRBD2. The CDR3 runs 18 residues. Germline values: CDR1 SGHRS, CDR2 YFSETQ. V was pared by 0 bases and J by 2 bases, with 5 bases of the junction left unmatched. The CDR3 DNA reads TGCGCCAGCAGCTTGGCGGGACTAGCGGGGCCCACCTACAATGAGCAGTTCTTC. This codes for CASSLAGLAGPTYNEQFF.